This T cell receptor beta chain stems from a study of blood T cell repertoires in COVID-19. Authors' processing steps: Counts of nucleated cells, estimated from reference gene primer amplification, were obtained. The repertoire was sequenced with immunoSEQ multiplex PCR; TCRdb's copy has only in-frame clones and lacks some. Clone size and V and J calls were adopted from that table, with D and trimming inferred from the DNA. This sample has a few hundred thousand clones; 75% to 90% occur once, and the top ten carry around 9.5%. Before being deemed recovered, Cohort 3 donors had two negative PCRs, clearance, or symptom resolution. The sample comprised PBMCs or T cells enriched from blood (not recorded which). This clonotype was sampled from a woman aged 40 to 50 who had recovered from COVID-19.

For the CDR3, the DNA is TGTGCCAGCAGCTTAGGAGTTATGAACACTGAAGCTTTCTTT. Translating it yields CASSLGVMNTEAFF. The chain couples TRBV11-3 to TRBJ1-1; D gene unclear. Germline V gene sequence: CDR1 SGHNT, CDR2 YENEEA. The length of the CDR3 is 14 residues. V shed 1 base and J shed 0 bases, with 6 bases lying between them.